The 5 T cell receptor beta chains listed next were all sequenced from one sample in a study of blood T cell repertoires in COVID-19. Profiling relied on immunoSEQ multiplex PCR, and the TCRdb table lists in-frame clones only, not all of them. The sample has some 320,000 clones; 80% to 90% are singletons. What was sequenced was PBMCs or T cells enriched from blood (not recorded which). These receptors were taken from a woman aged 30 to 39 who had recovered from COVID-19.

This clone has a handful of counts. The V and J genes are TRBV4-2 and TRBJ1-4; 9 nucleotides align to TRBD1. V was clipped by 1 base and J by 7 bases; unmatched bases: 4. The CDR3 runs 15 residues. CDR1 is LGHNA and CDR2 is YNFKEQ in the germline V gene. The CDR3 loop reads CASSQVGQGSEKLFF. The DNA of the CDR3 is TGTGCCAGCAGCCAAGTTGGACAGGGGAGTGAAAAACTGTTTTTT.

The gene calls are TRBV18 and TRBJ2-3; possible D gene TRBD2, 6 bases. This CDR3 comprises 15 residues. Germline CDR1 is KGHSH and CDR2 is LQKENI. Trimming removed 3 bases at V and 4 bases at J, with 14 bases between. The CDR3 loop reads CASSPGSEGSDTQYF. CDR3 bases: TGTGCCAGCTCACCGGGGTCGGAGGGATCAGATACGCAGTATTTT.

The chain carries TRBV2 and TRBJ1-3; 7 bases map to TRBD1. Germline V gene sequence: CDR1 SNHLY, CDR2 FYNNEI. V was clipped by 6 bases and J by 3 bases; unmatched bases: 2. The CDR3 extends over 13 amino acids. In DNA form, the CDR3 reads TGTGCCAGCAGCTGGGACAGTGGAAACACCATATATTTT. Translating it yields CASSWDSGNTIYF.

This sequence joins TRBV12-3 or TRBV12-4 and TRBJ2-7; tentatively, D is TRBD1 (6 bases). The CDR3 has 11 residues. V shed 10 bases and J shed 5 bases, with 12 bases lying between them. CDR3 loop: CATTGKDEQYF. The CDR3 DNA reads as TGTGCCACAACAGGGAAGGACGAGCAGTACTTC.

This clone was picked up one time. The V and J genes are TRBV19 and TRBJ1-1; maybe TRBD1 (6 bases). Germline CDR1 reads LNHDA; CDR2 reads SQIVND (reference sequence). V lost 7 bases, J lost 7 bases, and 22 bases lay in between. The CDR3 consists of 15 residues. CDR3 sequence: CASTPNGGQTNEAFF. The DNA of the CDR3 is TGTGCCAGTACCCCGAACGGGGGGCAGACCAATGAAGCTTTCTTT.